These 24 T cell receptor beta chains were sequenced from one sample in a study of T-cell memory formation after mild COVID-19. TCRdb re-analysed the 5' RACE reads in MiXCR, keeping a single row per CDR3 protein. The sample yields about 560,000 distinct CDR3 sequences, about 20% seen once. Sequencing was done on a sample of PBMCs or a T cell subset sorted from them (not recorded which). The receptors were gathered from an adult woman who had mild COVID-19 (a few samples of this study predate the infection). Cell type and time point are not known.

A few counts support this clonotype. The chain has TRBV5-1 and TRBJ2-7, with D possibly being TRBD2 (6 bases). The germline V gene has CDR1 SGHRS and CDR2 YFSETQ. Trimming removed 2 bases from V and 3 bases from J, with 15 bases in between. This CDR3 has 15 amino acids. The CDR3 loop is CASSLLEGPLYEQYF. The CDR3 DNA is TGCGCCAGCAGCTTATTGGAGGGGCCCCTCTACGAGCAGTACTTC.

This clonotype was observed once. CDR3: CASSIAGGGDEQFF. CDR3 bases: TGTGCCAGCAGCATAGCGGGAGGTGGAGATGAGCAGTTCTTC. The chain has TRBV6-5 and TRBJ2-1; 10 nucleotides match TRBD2. The CDR3 is 14 amino acids. Trimming at V came to 6 bases and at J to 8 bases, leaving 7 bases not matched to a gene. Germline V gene lookup returns CDR1 MNHEY and CDR2 SVGAGI.

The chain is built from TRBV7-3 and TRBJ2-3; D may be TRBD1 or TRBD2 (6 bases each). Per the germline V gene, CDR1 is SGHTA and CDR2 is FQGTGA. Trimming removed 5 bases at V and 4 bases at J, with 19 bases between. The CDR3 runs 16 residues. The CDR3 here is CASSKGDFGFPDTQYF. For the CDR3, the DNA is TGTGCCAGCAGCAAGGGGGACTTTGGGTTCCCAGATACGCAGTATTTT.

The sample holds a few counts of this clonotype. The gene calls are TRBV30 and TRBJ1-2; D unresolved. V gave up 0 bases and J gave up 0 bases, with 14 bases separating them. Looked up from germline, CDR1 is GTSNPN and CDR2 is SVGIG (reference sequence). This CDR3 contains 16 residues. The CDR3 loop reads CAWSVRTDHPNYGYTF. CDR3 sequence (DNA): TGTGCCTGGAGTGTTAGGACCGACCATCCTAACTATGGCTACACCTTC.

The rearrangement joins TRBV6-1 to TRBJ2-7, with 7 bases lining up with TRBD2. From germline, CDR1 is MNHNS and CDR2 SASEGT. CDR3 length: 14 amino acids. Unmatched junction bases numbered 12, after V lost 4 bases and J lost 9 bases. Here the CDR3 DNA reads TGTGCCAGCAGTGGGGCGGCCACGGCGGGGGTGCAGTACTTC. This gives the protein CASSGAATAGVQYF.

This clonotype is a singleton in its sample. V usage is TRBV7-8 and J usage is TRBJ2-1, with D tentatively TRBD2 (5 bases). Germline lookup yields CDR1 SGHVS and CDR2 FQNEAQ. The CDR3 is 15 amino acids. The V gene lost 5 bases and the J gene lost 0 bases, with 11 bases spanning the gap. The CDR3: CASSPPGFSYNEQFF. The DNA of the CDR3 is TGTGCCAGCAGCCCCCCGGGGTTCTCCTACAATGAGCAGTTCTTC.

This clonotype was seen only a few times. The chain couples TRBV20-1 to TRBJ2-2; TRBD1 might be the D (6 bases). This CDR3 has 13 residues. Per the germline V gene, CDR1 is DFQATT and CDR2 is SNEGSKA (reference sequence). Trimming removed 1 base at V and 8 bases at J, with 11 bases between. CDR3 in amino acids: CSARAARGGELFF. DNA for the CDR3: TGCAGTGCTAGAGCTGCCAGGGGAGGGGAGCTGTTTTTT.

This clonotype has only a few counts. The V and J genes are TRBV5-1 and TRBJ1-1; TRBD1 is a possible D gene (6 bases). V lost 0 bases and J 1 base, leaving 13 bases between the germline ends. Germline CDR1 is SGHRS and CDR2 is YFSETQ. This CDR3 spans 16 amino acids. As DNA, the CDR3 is TGCGCCAGCAGCTTGGTCGGGACACGAGGGAACACTGAAGCTTTCTTT. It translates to CASSLVGTRGNTEAFF.

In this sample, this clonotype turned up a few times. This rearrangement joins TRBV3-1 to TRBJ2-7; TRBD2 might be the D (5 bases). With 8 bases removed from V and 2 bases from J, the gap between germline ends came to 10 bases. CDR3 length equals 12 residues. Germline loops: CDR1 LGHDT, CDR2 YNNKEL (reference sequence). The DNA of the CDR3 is TGTGCCAGCTCCAGAGGGCCCTACGAGCAGTACTTC. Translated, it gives CASSRGPYEQYF.

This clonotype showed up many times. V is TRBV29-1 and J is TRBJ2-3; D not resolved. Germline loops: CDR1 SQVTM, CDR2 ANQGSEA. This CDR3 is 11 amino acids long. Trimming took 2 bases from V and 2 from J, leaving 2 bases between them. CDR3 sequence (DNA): TGCAGCGTTGAATACACAGATACGCAGTATTTT. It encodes CSVEYTDTQYF.

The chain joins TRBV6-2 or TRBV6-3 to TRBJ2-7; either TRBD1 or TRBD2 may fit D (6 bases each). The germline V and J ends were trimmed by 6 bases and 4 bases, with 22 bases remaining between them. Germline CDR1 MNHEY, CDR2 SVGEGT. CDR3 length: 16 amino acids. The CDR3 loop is CASRRLGGRGLYEQYF. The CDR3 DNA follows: TGTGCCAGCAGACGACTTGGGGGGCGCGGCCTGTACGAGCAGTACTTC.

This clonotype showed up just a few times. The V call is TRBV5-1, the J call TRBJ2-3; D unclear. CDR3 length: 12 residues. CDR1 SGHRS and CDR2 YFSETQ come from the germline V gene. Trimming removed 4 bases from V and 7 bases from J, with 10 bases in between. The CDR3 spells CASSPDPNTQYF. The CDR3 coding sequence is TGCGCCAGCAGCCCCGACCCGAATACGCAGTATTTT.

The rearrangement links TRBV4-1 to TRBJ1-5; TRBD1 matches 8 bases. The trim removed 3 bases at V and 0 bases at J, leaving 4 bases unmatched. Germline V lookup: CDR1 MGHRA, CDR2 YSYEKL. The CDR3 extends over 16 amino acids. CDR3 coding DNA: TGCGCCAGCAGCCAGCTGACAGGGGCTAGCAATCAGCCCCAGCATTTT. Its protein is CASSQLTGASNQPQHF.

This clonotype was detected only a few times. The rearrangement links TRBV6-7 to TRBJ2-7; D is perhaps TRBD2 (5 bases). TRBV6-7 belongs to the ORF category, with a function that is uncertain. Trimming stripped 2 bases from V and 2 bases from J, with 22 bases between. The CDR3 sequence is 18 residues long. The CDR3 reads CASSYDLTSDCKAYEQYF. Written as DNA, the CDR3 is TGTGCCAGCAGTTACGACCTCACCTCGGACTGCAAGGCCTACGAGCAGTACTTC.

The CDR3 region has the DNA TGTGCCAGCAGCCACCGTGCGCTAGCGGGGGGGCCAGATACGCAGTATTTT. Translated, it gives CASSHRALAGGPDTQYF. The V gene is TRBV5-4, the J gene TRBJ2-3; 12 nucleotides align to TRBD2. Unmatched junction bases numbered 10, after V lost 4 bases and J lost 4 bases. Germline values: CDR1 SGHNT, CDR2 YYREEE (reference sequence). The CDR3 sequence is 17 residues long.

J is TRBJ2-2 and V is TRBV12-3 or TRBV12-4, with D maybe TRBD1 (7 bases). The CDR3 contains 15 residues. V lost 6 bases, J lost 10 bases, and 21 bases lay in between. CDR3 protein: CASRETGYREEELFF. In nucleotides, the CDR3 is TGTGCCAGCAGAGAGACAGGGTATAGGGAGGAGGAGCTGTTTTTT.

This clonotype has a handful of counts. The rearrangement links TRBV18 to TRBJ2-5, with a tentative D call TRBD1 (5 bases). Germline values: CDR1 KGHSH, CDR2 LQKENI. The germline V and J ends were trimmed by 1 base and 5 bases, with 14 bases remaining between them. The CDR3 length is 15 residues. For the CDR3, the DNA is TGTGCCAGCTCACCACGGCCAGGGCTTGGGGAGACCCAGTACTTC. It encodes CASSPRPGLGETQYF.

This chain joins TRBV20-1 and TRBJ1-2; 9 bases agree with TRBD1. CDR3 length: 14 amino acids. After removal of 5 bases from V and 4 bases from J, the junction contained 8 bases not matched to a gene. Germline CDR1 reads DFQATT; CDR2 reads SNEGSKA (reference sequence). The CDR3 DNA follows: TGCAGTGCTTGGGACAGGGCTCCTCTCTATGGCTACACCTTC. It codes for CSAWDRAPLYGYTF.

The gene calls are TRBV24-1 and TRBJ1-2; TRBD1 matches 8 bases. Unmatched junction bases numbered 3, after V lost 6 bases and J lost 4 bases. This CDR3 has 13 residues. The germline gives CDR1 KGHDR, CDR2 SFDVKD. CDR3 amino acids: CATSQGAPYGYTF. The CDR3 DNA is TGTGCCACCAGTCAGGGGGCCCCCTATGGCTACACCTTC.

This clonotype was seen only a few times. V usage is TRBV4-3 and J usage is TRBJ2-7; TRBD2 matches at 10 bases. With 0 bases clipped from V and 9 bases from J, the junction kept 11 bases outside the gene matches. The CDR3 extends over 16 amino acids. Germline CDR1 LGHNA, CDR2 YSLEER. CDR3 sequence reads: CASSQESASGSRRQYF. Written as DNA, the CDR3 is TGCGCCAGCAGCCAAGAGTCGGCTAGCGGGAGCCGGCGGCAGTACTTC.

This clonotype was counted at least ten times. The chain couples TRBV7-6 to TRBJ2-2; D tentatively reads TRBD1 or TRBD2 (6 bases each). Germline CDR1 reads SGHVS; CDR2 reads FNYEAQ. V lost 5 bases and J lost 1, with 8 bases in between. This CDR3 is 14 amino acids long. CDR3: CASSAGQNTGELFF. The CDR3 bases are TGTGCCAGCAGCGCGGGACAGAACACCGGGGAGCTGTTTTTT.

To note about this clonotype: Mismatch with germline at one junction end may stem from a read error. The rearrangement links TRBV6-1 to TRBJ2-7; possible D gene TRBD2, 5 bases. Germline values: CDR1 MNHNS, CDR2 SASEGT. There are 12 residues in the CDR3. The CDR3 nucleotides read TGTGCCAGCAGTGAAGGGAGGAAGGTTGGGAACTTC. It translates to CASSEGRKVGNF.

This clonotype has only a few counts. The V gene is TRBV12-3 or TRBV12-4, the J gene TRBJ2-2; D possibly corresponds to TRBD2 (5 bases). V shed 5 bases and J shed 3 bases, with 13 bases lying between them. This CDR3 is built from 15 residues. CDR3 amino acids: CASSRASRDTGELFF. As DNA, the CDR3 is TGTGCCAGCAGTCGGGCCTCGAGGGACACCGGGGAGCTGTTTTTT.

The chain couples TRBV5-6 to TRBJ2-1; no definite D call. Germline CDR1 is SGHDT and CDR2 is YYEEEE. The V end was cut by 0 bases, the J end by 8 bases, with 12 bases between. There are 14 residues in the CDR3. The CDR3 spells CASSLGGWGYEQFF. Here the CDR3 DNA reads TGTGCCAGCAGCTTGGGGGGTTGGGGATATGAGCAGTTCTTC.